The text below deals with one TCR beta chain. One junction end does not reproduce the germline sequence, and a read error may be involved. This entry belongs to a study of control samples from healthy donors and cancer patients. The CDR3 consists of 13 residues. Germline loops: CDR1 SGHDT, CDR2 YYEEEE. TCRdb's copy holds only in-frame clones and misses some; the assay was immunoSEQ multiplex PCR. The sample comprises tens of thousands of clones, around 90% of which are singletons, and more than 3.5% rests with the top ten. Sequencing was performed on blood. The genes are TRBV5-6 and TRBJ1-2, with TRBD1 as a possible D gene (6 bases). The clonotype originates from a man aged 45-65 years in good health. CDR3 in DNA: TGTGCCAGCACTGGCTGGACAGACGTTAAGGCCGCCTTC. It translates to CASTGWTDVKAAF.